Listed here are 21 T cell receptor beta chains from one sample, sequenced in a study of cytomegalovirus exposure and HLA in healthy donors. Primers included in the PCR were 60 Vbeta and 13 Jbeta primers. Some clones are missing from TCRdb's copy, which holds only in-frame ones; the method was immunoSEQ multiplex PCR. Of approximately 150,000 clones listed, approximately 79% are singletons. The sequenced sample consisted of PBMCs. These receptors were collected from a man aged 35 to 55 in good health and CMV-seropositive.

Concerning this clone: The germline gene is not matched at one end of the junction; a read error may be the cause. In the same sample, other DNA sequences code for this CDR3. The V and J genes are TRBV6-6 and TRBJ2-2; weak D call: TRBD2 (6 bases). CDR1 and CDR2 from the germline V gene are MNHNY and SVGAGI (reference sequence). The length of the CDR3 is 16 residues. CDR3 protein: CASSYSGGENTGELFF. Written as DNA, the CDR3 is TGTGCCAGTAGTTACTCCGGCGGGGAGAACACCGGGGAGCTGTTTTTT.

This chain uses TRBV5-1 with TRBJ2-2, with TRBD1 identical over 10 bases. Germline V lookup: CDR1 SGHRS, CDR2 YFSETQ. CDR3 length: 14 amino acids. V lost 6 bases, J lost 6 bases, and 5 bases stayed unmatched. The CDR3: CASKPGQGSGELFF. CDR3 in DNA: TGCGCCAGCAAACCGGGACAGGGGTCCGGGGAGCTGTTTTTT.

This chain connects TRBV28 to TRBJ1-5, with D maybe TRBD1 (5 bases). The CDR3 covers 14 residues. V shed 6 bases and J shed 0 bases, with 9 bases lying between them. Germline assignment: CDR1 MDHEN and CDR2 SYDVKM. This CDR3 is CASRSGGSNQPQHF. CDR3 coding DNA: TGTGCCAGCAGATCCGGGGGTAGCAATCAGCCCCAGCATTTT. Full variable domain (remainder filled in from reference TRBV28 and TRBJ1-5): DVKVTQSSRYLVKRTGEKVFLECVQDMDHENMFWYRQDPGLGLRLIYFSYDVKMKEKGDIPEGYSVSREKKERFSLILESASTNQTSMYLCASRSGGSNQPQHFGDGTRLSIL.

The CDR3 region has the DNA TGCGCCAGCAGCACAGTCATGAACACTGAAGCTTTCTTT. As protein: CASSTVMNTEAFF. The rearrangement uses TRBV5-1 and TRBJ1-1; D is unresolved. Between the trimmed V and J ends, which lost 4 bases and 0 bases, there was a span of 7 bases. CDR3 length: 13 amino acids. Germline-derived CDR1 and CDR2 are SGHRS and YFSETQ.

Comment on this clone: Likely a read error: the CDR3 ends without its conserved phenylalanine or tryptophan. J is TRBJ2-7 and V is TRBV6-1; the match to TRBD2 covers 8 bases. Germline trimming cut 2 bases from V and 9 bases from J; bases unmatched to any gene: 12. This CDR3 has 15 amino acids. Germline V gives CDR1 MNHNS, CDR2 SASEGT. As DNA, the CDR3 is TGTGCCAGCAGTGAATCCCCAGGGTATACTAGCGGGCAGTACCTC. Amino acids: CASSESPGYTSGQYL.

The chain couples TRBV28 to TRBJ1-3; D not certain. Trimming left V 8 bases short and J 2 bases short, with 10 bases between. Germline V gene lookup returns CDR1 MDHEN and CDR2 SYDVKM. This CDR3 contains 13 residues. CDR3 amino acids: CASESGPGNTIYF. CDR3 coding DNA: TGTGCCAGCGAGAGCGGTCCTGGAAACACCATATATTTT.

The chain couples TRBV9 to TRBJ2-7, with a tentative D call TRBD1 (6 bases). Per germline, CDR1 SGDLS and CDR2 YYNGEE. The CDR3 covers 14 residues. Trimming took off 0 bases at V and 7 bases at J, with 14 bases between the two ends. The CDR3 region has the DNA TGTGCCAGCAGCGTAGGACTGGTAGGGGGAGAGCAGTACTTC. Protein product: CASSVGLVGGEQYF.

Notes on this clone: Additional DNA sequences in this sample encode the identical CDR3. The chain carries TRBV5-1 and TRBJ2-5; 9 bases agree with TRBD1. J was trimmed by 2 bases and V by 4 bases; bases with no gene match: 3. The CDR3 sequence is 14 residues long. The germline V gene has CDR1 SGHRS and CDR2 YFSETQ. This CDR3 reads CASSSGQGQETQYF. CDR3 DNA sequence: TGCGCCAGCAGCAGCGGACAGGGGCAAGAGACCCAGTACTTC.

The chain combines TRBV6-1 with TRBJ1-2; D is uncertain. The CDR3 is made up of 13 amino acids. The V gene lost 6 bases and the J gene lost 7 bases, with 15 bases spanning the gap. Germline V gene sequence: CDR1 MNHNS, CDR2 SASEGT. The CDR3 DNA reads TGTGCCAGCAGCTCAGAGACGGGGATTGGCTACACCTTC. This codes for CASSSETGIGYTF.

The chain couples TRBV6-5 to TRBJ1-6; D possibly corresponds to TRBD1 (6 bases). The V end lost 1 base, the J end lost 5 bases, and 9 bases lay between the germline ends. CDR3 size: 15 residues. The germline V gene has CDR1 MNHEY and CDR2 SVGAGI. The CDR3 nucleotides read TGTGCCAGCAGTTACTTGGCAGGGGATAATTCACCCCTCCACTTT. Protein: CASSYLAGDNSPLHF.

This clone was observed once. The CDR3 here is CASSSTSGGLYEQFF. The CDR3 bases are TGCGCCAGCAGCTCGACTAGCGGGGGGTTGTATGAGCAGTTCTTC. The chain employs TRBV5-1 and TRBJ2-1; TRBD2 matches 13 bases. CDR3 size: 15 residues. Per the germline V gene, CDR1 is SGHRS and CDR2 is YFSETQ. V dropped 3 bases and J dropped 8; count of bases not matched to a gene: 5.

This chain connects TRBV19 to TRBJ2-5, with 8 bases matching TRBD1. V lost 0 bases and J lost 1; bases outside the gene matches: 7. This CDR3 comprises 17 residues. CDR1 is LNHDA, CDR2 SQIVND, per germline (reference sequence). CDR3 residues: CASSIDSPGGLQETQYF. The CDR3 DNA reads TGTGCCAGTAGTATAGACTCCCCAGGGGGCCTCCAAGAGACCCAGTACTTC.

The rearrangement links TRBV6-6 to TRBJ1-2; 9 nucleotides agree with TRBD1. The CDR3 spans 16 residues. Germline lookup yields CDR1 MNHNY and CDR2 SVGAGI (reference sequence). The ends lost 5 bases at V and 2 bases at J; junction bases unmatched: 9. CDR3 residues: CASSQPPGQGNYGYTF. In nucleotides, the CDR3 is TGTGCCAGCAGTCAACCCCCTGGACAGGGGAACTATGGCTACACCTTC.

The chain couples TRBV6-5 to TRBJ1-1; D is unclear. There are 13 residues in the CDR3. Germline V gene sequence: CDR1 MNHEY, CDR2 SVGAGI. Trimming left V 6 bases short and J 4 bases short, with 12 bases between. The CDR3 region has the DNA TGTGCCAGCAGCCCCCCAAAAATCACTGAAGCTTTCTTT. As protein: CASSPPKITEAFF.

The chain is built from TRBV7-3 and TRBJ2-1; D is perhaps TRBD2 (6 bases). The V and J ends lost 4 bases and 14 bases respectively, with 21 bases between them. CDR3 length: 14 residues. Germline V gene lookup returns CDR1 SGHTA and CDR2 FQGTGA. CDR3 in DNA: TGTGCCAGCAGCTCCCAAGACCATAGCGGAGGGGAGTTCTTC. It specifies CASSSQDHSGGEFF.

The rearrangement uses TRBV7-3 and TRBJ2-7; 7 bases are a match to TRBD2. Germline loops: CDR1 SGHTA, CDR2 FQGTGA. V lost 1 base and J lost 3; bases outside the gene matches: 6. CDR3 length: 15 amino acids. The CDR3 loop reads CASSLRGGSDYEQYF. CDR3 coding DNA: TGTGCCAGCAGCTTAAGGGGCGGGAGCGACTACGAGCAGTACTTC.

V is TRBV29-1 and J is TRBJ1-1; TRBD1 agrees at 8 bases. The CDR3 contains 12 residues. After removal of 5 bases from V and 6 bases from J, the junction contained 5 bases not matched to a gene. Germline V lookup: CDR1 SQVTM, CDR2 ANQGSEA. CDR3 DNA: TGCAGCGTTACAGGACAGGGTGCTGAAGCTTTCTTT. Protein: CSVTGQGAEAFF. The entire variable domain, with the rest obtained from reference TRBV29-1 and TRBJ1-1, is as follows: SAVISQKPSRDICQRGTSLTIQCQVDSQVTMMFWYRQQPGQSLTLIATANQGSEATYESGFVIDKFPISRPNLTFSTLTVSNMSPEDSSIYLCSVTGQGAEAFFGQGTRLTVV.

V is TRBV2 and J is TRBJ2-2, with D maybe TRBD1 (5 bases). The ends were cut back, 8 bases at V and 0 bases at J, with 7 bases in the middle. The CDR3 sequence is 13 residues long. Germline CDR1 is SNHLY and CDR2 is FYNNEI. The CDR3 DNA sequence: TGTGCCAGCCACAGGTCGAACACCGGGGAGCTGTTTTTT. It translates to CASHRSNTGELFF. Full variable domain (remainder filled in from reference TRBV2 and TRBJ2-2): EPEVTQTPSHQVTQMGQEVILRCVPISNHLYFYWYRQILGQKVEFLVSFYNNEISEKSEIFDDQFSVERPDGSNFTLKIRSTKLEDSAMYFCASHRSNTGELFFGEGSRLTVL.

The V and J genes are TRBV10-3 and TRBJ2-3; TRBD1 matches 10 bases. CDR1 ENHRY and CDR2 SYGVKD come from the germline V gene. This CDR3 spans 16 amino acids. V dropped 6 bases and J dropped 3; count of bases not matched to a gene: 9. The CDR3 sequence is CAIRDPRDRGTDTQYF. DNA for the CDR3: TGTGCCATCAGAGACCCCCGGGACAGGGGAACAGATACGCAGTATTTT.

The rearrangement links TRBV6-5 to TRBJ1-1, with D unclear. Germline V gene lookup returns CDR1 MNHEY and CDR2 SVGAGI. CDR3 length: 14 amino acids. Between the trimmed V and J ends, which lost 2 bases and 1 base, there was a span of 8 bases. Here the CDR3 reads CASSYENRNTEAFF. Here the CDR3 DNA reads TGTGCCAGCAGTTACGAGAACAGGAACACTGAAGCTTTCTTT.

The rearrangement joins TRBV5-1 to TRBJ1-1, with D tentatively TRBD1 (5 bases). The V gene's germline CDR1 is SGHRS and CDR2 YFSETQ. Trimming took off 3 bases at V and 1 base at J, with 10 bases between the two ends. This CDR3 has 14 amino acids. For the CDR3, the DNA is TGCGCCAGCAGCTCGTCAGGGCCGAACACTGAAGCTTTCTTT. Protein: CASSSSGPNTEAFF.